This T cell receptor beta chain was retrieved from a study of early T cells in non-severe SARS-CoV-2 infection. Study details: The chains were unpaired, and the sequenced material was bulk RNA from unsorted whole blood.

This clonotype has at least ten counts. The antigen remains undetermined. The CDR3 spans 11 residues. V was trimmed by 6 bases and J by 3 bases, leaving 7 bases between them. Germline lookup yields CDR1 SGHRS and CDR2 YFSETQ. Whole-study results and caveats: Clonotype matching in VDJdb favored anti-spike CD8 responses and did not capture private and CD4 specificities.

The library protocol tagged individual cDNA molecules with unique molecular identifiers. TCRdb reprocessed the 5' RACE reads via MiXCR and lists one record per CDR3 protein. The data hold roughly 28,000 distinct CDR3 sequences, with nearly 4.5% observed a single time. The V call is TRBV5-1, the J call TRBJ2-7; D gene ambiguous. Sequencing input: whole blood. This clonotype was sampled from an adult who was a healthcare worker with PCR-confirmed SARS-CoV-2 infection or an uninfected control (not recorded which). CDR3 bases: TGCGCCAGCAAGGTAGGCTACGAGCAGTACTTC. Protein sequence: CASKVGYEQYF.